This T cell receptor beta chain was found in a study of cytomegalovirus exposure and HLA in healthy donors. The protocol was immunoSEQ multiplex PCR, while the TCRdb copy is restricted to in-frame clones and leaves out a portion. The table lists about 360,000 clones, 70% to 90% of them singletons. The CDR3 runs 13 residues. The V and J ends lost 6 bases and 10 bases respectively, with 13 bases between them. Germline assignment: CDR1 MNHEY and CDR2 SVGAGI. With respect to this clone: No antigen is known for it.

The study, taken as a whole, reports: Researchers catalogued around 150 TCR beta chains as cytomegalovirus-associated. Through in vitro validation, three CMV-associated chains were shown to be specific for CMV antigens.

Material: PBMCs. The source is a woman aged 18-29 years in good health and CMV-seronegative. V gene TRBV6-5 combines with J gene TRBJ1-6; D is perhaps TRBD1 (6 bases). The CDR3: CASRRTASSPLHF. Written as DNA, the CDR3 is TGTGCCAGCAGAAGGACAGCGAGCTCACCCCTCCACTTT.